This T cell receptor (beta chain) was recovered during a study of blood T cell repertoires in COVID-19. This clone showed up just a few times. The table came from immunoSEQ multiplex PCR; TCRdb's copy has only in-frame clones and leaves some out. The table shows a few hundred thousand clones, with roughly four fifths occurring only once. The J segment lost 4 bases and the V segment lost 5 bases, leaving 5 bases of the junction unmatched. The CDR3 covers 14 residues. Germline lookup yields CDR1 MNHEY and CDR2 SMNVEV (reference sequence). What was sequenced was PBMCs or T cells enriched from blood (not recorded which). The TCR originated in a woman aged 50 to 60 who had recovered from COVID-19. The rearrangement uses TRBV27 and TRBJ1-2; 9 bases fit TRBD1. CDR3: CASSPETGGYGYTF. Written as DNA, the CDR3 is TGTGCCAGCAGTCCCGAGACAGGGGGCTATGGCTACACCTTC.